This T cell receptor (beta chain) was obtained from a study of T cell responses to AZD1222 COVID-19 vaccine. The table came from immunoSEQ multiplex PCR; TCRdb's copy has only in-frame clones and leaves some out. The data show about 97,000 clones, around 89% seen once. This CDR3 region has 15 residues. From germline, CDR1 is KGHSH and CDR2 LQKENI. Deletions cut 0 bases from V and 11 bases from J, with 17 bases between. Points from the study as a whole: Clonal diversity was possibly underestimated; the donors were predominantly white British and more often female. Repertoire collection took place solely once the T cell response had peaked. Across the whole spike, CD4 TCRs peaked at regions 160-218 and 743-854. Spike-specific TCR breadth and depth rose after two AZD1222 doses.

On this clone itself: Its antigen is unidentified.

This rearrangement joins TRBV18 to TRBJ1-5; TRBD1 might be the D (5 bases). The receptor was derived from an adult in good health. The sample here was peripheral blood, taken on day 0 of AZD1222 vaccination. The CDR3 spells CASSPPGGGVVAQHF. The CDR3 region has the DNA TGTGCCAGCTCACCACCCGGGGGAGGGGTTGTGGCCCAGCATTTT.